Listed below are T cell receptor beta chains from one sample, sequenced in a study of blood T cell repertoires in COVID-19. Some clones are missing from TCRdb's copy, which holds only in-frame ones; the method was immunoSEQ multiplex PCR. The sample yields 350,000 to 550,000 clones, around 87% seen once. The sequencing input was PBMCs or T cells enriched from blood (not recorded which). Receptors were obtained from a man aged 25 to 40 who had recovered from COVID-19. CDR3s include the opening cysteine and the closing phenylalanine or tryptophan. Fields, in order: clone size, J gene, D gene, V gene, CDR3 protein, CDR3 DNA. A D gene is named only where the DNA matches it firmly. Only part of the rows carry a size: once, few, many, or a class if the clone is expanded.

abundance: -
j_gene: TRBJ1-2
d_gene: -
v_gene: TRBV7-9
CDR3aa: CASSRDTSSDGYTF
CDR3nt: TGTGCCAGCAGCCGGGACACGAGTTCGGATGGCTACACCTTC

abundance: -
j_gene: TRBJ2-2
d_gene: -
v_gene: TRBV2
CDR3aa: CARPECPGELFF
CDR3nt: TGTGCCAGGCCAGAATGTCCCGGGGAGCTGTTTTTT

abundance: -
j_gene: TRBJ2-2
d_gene: -
v_gene: TRBV7-9
CDR3aa: CASSPRSFGELFF
CDR3nt: TGTGCCAGCAGCCCAAGGAGTTTCGGGGAGCTGTTTTTT

abundance: -
j_gene: TRBJ2-1
d_gene: -
v_gene: TRBV5-1
CDR3aa: CARPYRGKYNEQFF
CDR3nt: TGCGCCAGACCTTATAGGGGGAAGTACAATGAGCAGTTCTTC

abundance: -
j_gene: TRBJ1-1
d_gene: TRBD1
v_gene: TRBV12-5
CDR3aa: CASGLETGVTEAFF
CDR3nt: TGTGCTAGTGGTTTGGAAACAGGGGTTACTGAAGCTTTCTTT

abundance: once
j_gene: TRBJ2-7
d_gene: -
v_gene: TRBV6-5
CDR3aa: CASRPDWSSYEQYF
CDR3nt: TGTGCCAGCAGACCGGACTGGAGCTCCTACGAGCAGTACTTC

abundance: -
j_gene: TRBJ2-1
d_gene: -
v_gene: TRBV5-6
CDR3aa: CASSLWGHGDSYNEQFF
CDR3nt: TGTGCCAGCAGCTTGTGGGGTCACGGGGATTCCTACAATGAGCAGTTCTTC

abundance: -
j_gene: TRBJ1-4
d_gene: -
v_gene: TRBV5-6
CDR3aa: CASSKDRTGEKLFF
CDR3nt: TGTGCCAGCAGCAAAGACAGGACGGGCGAAAAACTGTTTTTT

abundance: -
j_gene: TRBJ1-2
d_gene: TRBD1
v_gene: TRBV10-3
CDR3aa: CAISGQGEDYGYTF
CDR3nt: TGTGCCATCAGTGGACAGGGGGAGGACTATGGCTACACCTTC

abundance: -
j_gene: TRBJ2-1
d_gene: -
v_gene: TRBV19
CDR3aa: CASSPQEAEQFF
CDR3nt: TGTGCCAGTAGTCCCCAGGAGGCTGAGCAGTTCTTC

abundance: -
j_gene: TRBJ2-7
d_gene: TRBD1
v_gene: TRBV5-1
CDR3aa: CASSLNTGGFAYEQYF
CDR3nt: TGCGCCAGCAGCTTAAATACAGGGGGGTTCGCCTACGAGCAGTACTTC

abundance: -
j_gene: TRBJ1-2
d_gene: TRBD1
v_gene: TRBV10-3
CDR3aa: CATLQGAIGYGYTF
CDR3nt: TGTGCCACGCTACAGGGGGCGATTGGCTATGGCTACACCTTC

abundance: once
j_gene: TRBJ2-7
d_gene: TRBD2
v_gene: TRBV3-1/TRBV3-2
CDR3aa: CASSPRLAVHEQYF
CDR3nt: TGTGCCAGCAGCCCCCGTCTAGCGGTCCACGAGCAGTACTTC

abundance: -
j_gene: TRBJ2-5
d_gene: TRBD1
v_gene: TRBV2
CDR3aa: CASREDRGRQETQYF
CDR3nt: TGTGCCAGCAGGGAGGACAGGGGGCGACAAGAGACCCAGTACTTC

abundance: -
j_gene: TRBJ2-7
d_gene: TRBD1
v_gene: TRBV27
CDR3aa: CASISNAPTGLGYEQYF
CDR3nt: TGTGCCAGCATCTCAAATGCCCCGACAGGGCTTGGCTACGAGCAGTACTTC

abundance: -
j_gene: TRBJ2-2
d_gene: TRBD1
v_gene: TRBV3-1/TRBV3-2
CDR3aa: CASSSTGESTGELFF
CDR3nt: TGTGCCAGCTCCTCAACAGGGGAGAGCACCGGGGAGCTGTTTTTT

abundance: few
j_gene: TRBJ2-7
d_gene: -
v_gene: TRBV15
CDR3aa: CATGAAYEQYF
CDR3nt: TGTGCCACCGGGGCGGCCTACGAGCAGTACTTC

abundance: -
j_gene: TRBJ2-3
d_gene: -
v_gene: TRBV10-3
CDR3aa: CAIRLAPSTDTQYF
CDR3nt: TGTGCCATCAGGCTAGCGCCCAGCACAGATACGCAGTATTTT

abundance: -
j_gene: TRBJ2-2
d_gene: -
v_gene: TRBV18
CDR3aa: CASSPTYEPNTGELFF
CDR3nt: TGTGCCAGCTCACCTACCTACGAGCCGAACACCGGGGAGCTGTTTTTT

abundance: -
j_gene: TRBJ2-7
d_gene: -
v_gene: TRBV6-5
CDR3aa: CASSYRAAGSYEQYF
CDR3nt: TGTGCCAGCAGTTACAGGGCAGCGGGCTCCTACGAGCAGTACTTC

abundance: few
j_gene: TRBJ1-2
d_gene: TRBD1
v_gene: TRBV5-3
CDR3aa: CARSGRTGEIYGYTF
CDR3nt: TGTGCCAGAAGCGGACGGACAGGAGAGATCTATGGCTACACCTTC

abundance: -
j_gene: TRBJ2-5
d_gene: -
v_gene: TRBV5-1
CDR3aa: CASSPTPGPQETQYF
CDR3nt: TGCGCCAGCAGCCCGACTCCAGGGCCCCAAGAGACCCAGTACTTC

abundance: few
j_gene: TRBJ1-4
d_gene: -
v_gene: TRBV7-6
CDR3aa: CASSSNLGGSEKLFF
CDR3nt: TGTGCCAGCAGCTCAAACCTGGGGGGAAGTGAAAAACTGTTTTTT

abundance: -
j_gene: TRBJ2-1
d_gene: -
v_gene: TRBV3-1/TRBV3-2
CDR3aa: CASSLEGSANEQFF
CDR3nt: TGTGCCAGCAGCCTAGAAGGGAGTGCGAATGAGCAGTTCTTC

abundance: -
j_gene: TRBJ1-4
d_gene: -
v_gene: TRBV5-1
CDR3aa: CASSSGLGGQDEKLFF
CDR3nt: TGCGCCAGCAGCTCTGGATTGGGAGGGCAGGACGAAAAACTGTTTTTT

abundance: -
j_gene: TRBJ1-2
d_gene: -
v_gene: TRBV19
CDR3aa: CATGQGMYYGYTF
CDR3nt: TGTGCCACCGGCCAGGGCATGTACTATGGCTACACCTTC

abundance: -
j_gene: TRBJ2-7
d_gene: -
v_gene: TRBV27
CDR3aa: CASSFAREVEQYF
CDR3nt: TGTGCCAGCAGTTTCGCAAGGGAGGTCGAGCAGTACTTC

abundance: -
j_gene: TRBJ1-5
d_gene: -
v_gene: TRBV7-9
CDR3aa: CASSLEAGQPQHF
CDR3nt: TGTGCCAGCAGCTTAGAGGCGGGGCAGCCCCAGCATTTT

abundance: -
j_gene: TRBJ1-2
d_gene: -
v_gene: TRBV12-3/TRBV12-4
CDR3aa: CASSQDRYGYTF
CDR3nt: TGTGCCAGCAGCCAAGACAGATATGGCTACACCTTC

abundance: -
j_gene: TRBJ1-3
d_gene: -
v_gene: TRBV28
CDR3aa: CASSLRQGNGNTIYF
CDR3nt: TGTGCCAGCAGTTTGAGGCAGGGAAATGGAAACACCATATATTTT

abundance: -
j_gene: TRBJ1-5
d_gene: TRBD1
v_gene: TRBV6-6
CDR3aa: CASSRNRDRNSNQPQHF
CDR3nt: TGTGCCAGCAGTCGTAACCGGGACAGAAATAGCAATCAGCCCCAGCATTTT

abundance: -
j_gene: TRBJ1-5
d_gene: TRBD1
v_gene: TRBV28
CDR3aa: CASITRQGFVGNQPQHF
CDR3nt: TGTGCCAGCATTACTCGACAGGGATTCGTTGGGAATCAGCCCCAGCATTTT

abundance: -
j_gene: TRBJ1-5
d_gene: -
v_gene: TRBV10-3
CDR3aa: CAISGQGKDQPQHF
CDR3nt: TGTGCCATCAGTGGGCAGGGTAAGGATCAGCCCCAGCATTTT

abundance: -
j_gene: TRBJ2-3
d_gene: TRBD2
v_gene: TRBV6-2/TRBV6-3
CDR3aa: CASSQHQAGGPGDTQYF
CDR3nt: TGTGCCAGCAGTCAACACCAAGCGGGAGGGCCTGGAGATACGCAGTATTTT

abundance: -
j_gene: TRBJ2-3
d_gene: TRBD1
v_gene: TRBV6-5
CDR3aa: CASRLGQGGDTQYF
CDR3nt: TGTGCCAGCAGACTGGGACAGGGAGGGGATACGCAGTATTTT

abundance: -
j_gene: TRBJ2-4
d_gene: TRBD2
v_gene: TRBV29-1
CDR3aa: CSVNTGTSGIQYF
CDR3nt: TGCAGCGTCAATACTGGGACTAGCGGGATTCAGTACTTC

abundance: few
j_gene: TRBJ2-4
d_gene: TRBD1
v_gene: TRBV5-1
CDR3aa: CASSLQGSEGNIQYF
CDR3nt: TGCGCCAGCAGCCTACAGGGGAGTGAGGGAAACATTCAGTACTTC

abundance: once
j_gene: TRBJ1-4
d_gene: -
v_gene: TRBV5-1
CDR3aa: CASSWNYRQPNEKLFF
CDR3nt: TGCGCCAGCAGCTGGAATTACCGACAGCCTAATGAAAAACTGTTTTTT